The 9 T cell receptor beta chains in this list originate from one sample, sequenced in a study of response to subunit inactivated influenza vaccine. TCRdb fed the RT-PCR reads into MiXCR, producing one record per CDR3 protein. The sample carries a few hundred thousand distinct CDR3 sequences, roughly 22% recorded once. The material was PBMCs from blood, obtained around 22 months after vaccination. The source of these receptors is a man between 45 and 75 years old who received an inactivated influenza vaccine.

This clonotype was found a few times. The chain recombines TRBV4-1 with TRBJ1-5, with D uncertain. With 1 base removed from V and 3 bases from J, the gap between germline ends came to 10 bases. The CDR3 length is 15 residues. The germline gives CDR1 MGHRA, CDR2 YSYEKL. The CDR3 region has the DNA TGCGCCAGCAGCCAAGTCGTGAGTTCCAATCAGCCCCAGCATTTT. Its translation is CASSQVVSSNQPQHF.

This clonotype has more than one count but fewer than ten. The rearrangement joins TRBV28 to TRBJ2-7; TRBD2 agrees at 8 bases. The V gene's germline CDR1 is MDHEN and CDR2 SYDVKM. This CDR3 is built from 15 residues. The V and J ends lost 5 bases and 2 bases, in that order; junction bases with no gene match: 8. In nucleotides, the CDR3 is TGTGCCAGCAGTCAAGCGGGAGACCCGACCTACGAGCAGTACTTC. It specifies CASSQAGDPTYEQYF.

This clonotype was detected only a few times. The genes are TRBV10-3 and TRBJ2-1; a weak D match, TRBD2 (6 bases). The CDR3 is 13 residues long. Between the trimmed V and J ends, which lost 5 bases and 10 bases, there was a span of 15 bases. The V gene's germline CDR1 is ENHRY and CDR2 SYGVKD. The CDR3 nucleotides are TGTGCCATCAGTCTTAGTCGGGGAGGAGAGCAGTTCTTC. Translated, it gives CAISLSRGGEQFF.

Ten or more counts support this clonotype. CDR3 amino acids: CASSHPRGMHTEAFF. DNA for the CDR3: TGTGCCAGCAGCCACCCAAGGGGGATGCACACTGAAGCTTTCTTT. The chain couples TRBV3-1 to TRBJ1-1; D is perhaps TRBD1 (6 bases). Germline assignment: CDR1 LGHDT and CDR2 YNNKEL (reference sequence). The CDR3 length is 15 residues. Trimming removed 3 bases at V and 3 bases at J, with 14 bases between.

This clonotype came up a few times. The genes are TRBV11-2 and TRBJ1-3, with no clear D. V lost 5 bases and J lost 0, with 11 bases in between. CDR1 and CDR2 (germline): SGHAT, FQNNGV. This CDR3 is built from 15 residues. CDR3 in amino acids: CASSPVASSGNTIYF. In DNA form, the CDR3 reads TGTGCCAGCAGCCCGGTGGCAAGCTCTGGAAACACCATATATTTT. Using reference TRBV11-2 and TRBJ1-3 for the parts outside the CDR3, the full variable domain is EAGVAQSPRYKIIEKRQSVAFWCNPISGHATLYWYQQILGQGPKLLIQFQNNGVVDDSQLPKDRFSAERLKGVDSTLKIQPAKLEDSAVYLCASSPVASSGNTIYFGEGSWLTVV.

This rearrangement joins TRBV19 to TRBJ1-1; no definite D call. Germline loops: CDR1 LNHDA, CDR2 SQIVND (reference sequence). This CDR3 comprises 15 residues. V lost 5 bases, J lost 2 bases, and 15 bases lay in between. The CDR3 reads CASSPRPPANTEAFF. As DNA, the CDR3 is TGTGCCAGTAGTCCAAGACCCCCGGCAAACACTGAAGCTTTCTTT.

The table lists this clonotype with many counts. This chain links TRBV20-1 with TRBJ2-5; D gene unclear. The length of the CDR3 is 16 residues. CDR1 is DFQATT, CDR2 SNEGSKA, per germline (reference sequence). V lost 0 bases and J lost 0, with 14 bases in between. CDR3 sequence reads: CSARDLLGTNQETQYF. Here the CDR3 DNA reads TGCAGTGCTAGAGATCTGCTAGGAACAAACCAAGAGACCCAGTACTTC.

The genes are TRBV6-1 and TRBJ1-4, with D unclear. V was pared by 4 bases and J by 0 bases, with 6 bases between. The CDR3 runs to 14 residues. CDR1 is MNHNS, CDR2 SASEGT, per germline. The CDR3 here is CASSGRSTNEKLFF. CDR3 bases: TGTGCCAGCAGTGGCCGATCAACTAATGAAAAACTGTTTTTT.

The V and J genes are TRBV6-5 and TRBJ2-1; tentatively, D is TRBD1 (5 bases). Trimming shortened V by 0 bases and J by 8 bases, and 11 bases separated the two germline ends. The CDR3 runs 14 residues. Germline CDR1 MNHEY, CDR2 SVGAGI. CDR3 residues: CASSYSAWGYEQFF. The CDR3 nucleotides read TGTGCCAGCAGTTACTCAGCATGGGGCTATGAGCAGTTCTTC.